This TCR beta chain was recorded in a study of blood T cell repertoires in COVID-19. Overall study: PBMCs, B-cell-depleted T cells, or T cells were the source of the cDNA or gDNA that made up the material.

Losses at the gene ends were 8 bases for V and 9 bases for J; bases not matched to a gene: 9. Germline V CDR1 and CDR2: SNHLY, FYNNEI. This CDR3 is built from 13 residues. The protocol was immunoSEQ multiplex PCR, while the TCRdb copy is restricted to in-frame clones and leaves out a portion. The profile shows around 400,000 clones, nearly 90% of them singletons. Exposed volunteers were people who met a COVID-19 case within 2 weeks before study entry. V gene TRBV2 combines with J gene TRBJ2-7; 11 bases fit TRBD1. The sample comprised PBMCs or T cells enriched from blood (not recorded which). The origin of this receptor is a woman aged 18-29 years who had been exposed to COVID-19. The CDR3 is CASGLPGQGGQYF. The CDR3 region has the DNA TGTGCCAGCGGTTTACCGGGACAGGGGGGGCAGTACTTC.